This section outlines one T cell receptor beta chain sequence together with its context. The sample contains more than one DNA sequence encoding this CDR3. Original handling: Counts of nucleated cells, estimated from reference gene primer amplification, were obtained. The assay was immunoSEQ multiplex PCR, and TCRdb's table has in-frame clones only and misses some. V and J calls and clone size come straight from that table; D and trimming were deduced from the DNA. The table shows roughly 380,000 clones, with about 85% occurring only once. These data originate in a study of blood T cell repertoires in COVID-19. Study summary: COVID-19 samples from acute and convalescent phases originated in the United States, Italy and Spain. Sample material is recorded as cDNA or gDNA derived from T cells, B-cell-depleted T cells, or PBMCs.

The V gene's germline CDR1 is LNHNV and CDR2 YYDKDF (reference sequence). This CDR3 contains 14 residues. V lost 5 bases to trimming and J lost 0 bases; unmatched junction nucleotides: 1. Sequencing used peripheral blood. This chain joins TRBV15 and TRBJ2-1, with 7 bases matching TRBD2. This clonotype originated in a woman between 18 and 29 years old with acute or convalescent COVID-19. CDR3: CATSRGGSYNEQFF. CDR3 nucleotide sequence: TGTGCCACCAGCCGCGGGGGCTCCTACAATGAGCAGTTCTTC.